The TCR beta chain described here comes from a study of OX40 agonist ivuxolimab in advanced cancers. Study-level background: People in dose escalation had one of these cancers: hepatocellular carcinoma, melanoma, renal cell or head and neck cancer.

This clone was found once. There are 13 residues in the CDR3. Trimming cost V 4 bases and J 4 bases; bases outside gene matches: 3. Looked up from germline, CDR1 is SGHTA and CDR2 is FQGNSA. TCRdb's copy holds only in-frame clones and misses some; the assay was immunoSEQ multiplex PCR. The data contain roughly 140,000 clones, 90% to 95% of them seen just once; the ten biggest clones take up 0.31%. The chain carries TRBV7-2 and TRBJ1-2; 7 positions agree with TRBD1. This clonotype was obtained from an adult with an advanced solid tumor such as melanoma, head and neck, liver or kidney cancer. The specimen was CD4+ or CD8+ T cells sorted from blood, collected in a trial of the OX40 agonist ivuxolimab. The CDR3 region has the DNA TGTGCCAGCAGCTATCGGGACAGCTATGGCTACACCTTC. This translates into CASSYRDSYGYTF.